These T cell receptor beta chains were read from a single sample in a study of T cells in Graves' hyperthyroidism and ophthalmopathy. TCRdb processed the multiplex PCR reads anew with MiXCR; each CDR3 protein has one entry. This table has under 400,000 distinct CDR3 sequences, less than 15% appearing once. The specimen sequenced was blood. The receptors shown here come from a woman aged 18-29 years with Graves' hyperthyroidism. The conserved cysteine and the conserved F or W are not part of the CDR3 here. Fields, in order: CDR3 length, clone size, V gene, J gene, CDR3 protein. Size tells how often a clone was seen (once, few, many) or the class of an expanded clone, and some rows leave it out.

12,-,TRBV9,TRBJ1-6,ASSSSTLNSPLH
12,many,TRBV6-5,TRBJ1-4,ASSYSGESGKLF
11,many,TRBV27,TRBJ2-2,ASSPWNTGELF
10,many,TRBV3-1,TRBJ2-3,ASSATADTQY
10,-,TRBV29-1,TRBJ2-2,SVVGRAGELF
12,many,TRBV12-3/TRBV12-4,TRBJ1-4,ASTRTGKGEKLF
13,few,TRBV19,TRBJ2-1,ASRGGASSYNEQF
11,few,TRBV19,TRBJ2-5,ATSRGFQETQY
11,many,TRBV2,TRBJ1-5,ASTAWGRQPQH
13,many,TRBV12-3/TRBV12-4,TRBJ2-1,ASSLEGQGQHEQF
13,many,TRBV20-1,TRBJ1-1,SARDLGRVNTEAF
13,many,TRBV12-3/TRBV12-4,TRBJ2-4,ASSLQGAAENIQY
12,-,TRBV29-1,TRBJ1-1,SIEKRDLNTEAF
12,few,TRBV27,TRBJ1-4,ASGQGTAWKKLF
15,few,TRBV7-9,TRBJ2-3,ASSLGTGGAAEDTQY
12,many,TRBV3-1,TRBJ2-5,ASSQHGPQETQY
11,many,TRBV28,TRBJ1-2,ASTQEWGGGYT
13,-,TRBV19,TRBJ2-7,ASSIEGGLTYEQY
14,many,TRBV5-5,TRBJ2-3,ASSLVVPGWTDTQY
11,many,TRBV3-1,TRBJ1-1,ASSQGRAAEAF
12,many,TRBV3-1,TRBJ1-6,ASSQEGPNSPLH
11,few,TRBV29-1,TRBJ2-2,SVEGQGAGELF
12,many,TRBV7-2,TRBJ2-3,ASSSRGTADTQY
12,-,TRBV6-1,TRBJ1-2,ASTGDRASGGYT
11,many,TRBV9,TRBJ1-1,ASSVSGGTEAF
12,-,TRBV6-1,TRBJ1-6,ASSYAGINSPLH
9,many,TRBV20-1,TRBJ2-5,SAGRQETQY
12,-,TRBV18,TRBJ2-7,ASSHRDSAYEQY
14,many,TRBV24-1,TRBJ2-5,ATSDTGTPPQETQY
12,-,TRBV14,TRBJ1-4,ASSLLATNEKLF
15,-,TRBV4-2,TRBJ2-7,ASSQATPGVVSYEQY
15,-,TRBV19,TRBJ1-2,ASSMGSWSQDLYGYT
15,many,TRBV24-1,TRBJ2-6,ATSDPPGRSGANVLT
13,many,TRBV5-6,TRBJ2-7,ASSFSAAGPSEQY
10,few,TRBV19,TRBJ1-5,ASSWVNQPQH
12,many,TRBV18,TRBJ1-2,ASSPRDLNYGYT
13,-,TRBV19,TRBJ1-2,ASSIVGRENYGYT
12,many,TRBV20-1,TRBJ2-3,SATRTGPSDTQY
13,-,TRBV19,TRBJ2-2,ASSMVQGSTGELF
14,-,TRBV6-1,TRBJ2-2,ASSEIGGSNTGELV
11,many,TRBV18,TRBJ2-7,ASSIAGAYEQY
13,many,TRBV7-2,TRBJ2-7,ASSPGGRTHYEQY
11,many,TRBV2,TRBJ2-1,ASNGYPYNEQF
12,many,TRBV6-1,TRBJ1-2,ASSFDRVGYGYT
11,many,TRBV6-5,TRBJ1-5,ASSWGVGQPQH
13,-,TRBV9,TRBJ1-1,ASSVATGGRTEAF
12,many,TRBV30,TRBJ2-7,AWSVRDKDYEQY
13,many,TRBV6-1,TRBJ2-7,AAAATSGSLYEQY
13,-,TRBV27,TRBJ1-5,ASRTGRNSNQPQH
12,many,TRBV5-1,TRBJ1-1,ASSLGYVNTEAF